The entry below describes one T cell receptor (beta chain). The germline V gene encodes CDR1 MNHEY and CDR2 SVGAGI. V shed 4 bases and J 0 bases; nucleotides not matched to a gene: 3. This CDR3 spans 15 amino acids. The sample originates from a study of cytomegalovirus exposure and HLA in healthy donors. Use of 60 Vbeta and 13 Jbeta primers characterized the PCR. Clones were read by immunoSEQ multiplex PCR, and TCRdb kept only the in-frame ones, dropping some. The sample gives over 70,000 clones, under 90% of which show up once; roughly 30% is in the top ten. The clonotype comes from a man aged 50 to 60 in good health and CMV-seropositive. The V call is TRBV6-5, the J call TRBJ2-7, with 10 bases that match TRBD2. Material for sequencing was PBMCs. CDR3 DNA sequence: TGTGCCAGCAGTTCAAGCGGGAGGGACTCCTACGAGCAGTACTTC. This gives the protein CASSSSGRDSYEQYF.